The source of this T cell receptor (beta chain) is a study of OX40 agonist ivuxolimab in advanced cancers. The overall study: Cohort: 75% to 90% men, mean age approximately 66, aged about 20 to 85. Study findings and constraints: Researchers did not establish what antigens the expanded peripheral T cells target. The average count of expanded clones was higher among CD8+ T cells than among CD4+.

With respect to this clone: The antigen is undetermined.

Assay used: immunoSEQ multiplex PCR; TCRdb lists only in-frame clones, some missing. The sample includes about 89,000 clones, over 75% seen only once; the top ten take about 0.3%. J gave up 5 bases and V 0 bases, and 7 bases lay outside the gene matches. The CDR3 runs 15 residues. The germline V gene encodes CDR1 SGHRS and CDR2 YFSETQ. The source material was CD4+ or CD8+ T cells sorted from blood, sampled in a trial of the OX40 agonist ivuxolimab. The clonotype originates from an adult with an advanced solid tumor such as melanoma, head and neck, liver or kidney cancer. The V call is TRBV5-1, the J call TRBJ2-5; 7 nucleotides match TRBD1. CDR3 sequence: CASSLEQGPYETQYF. The CDR3 DNA reads TGCGCCAGCAGCTTGGAACAGGGGCCATACGAGACCCAGTACTTC.